This T cell receptor (beta chain) was documented in a study of blood T cell repertoires in COVID-19. Across the study: Acute-phase and convalescent COVID-19 samples originated in the United States, Italy and Spain.

V lost 6 bases to trimming and J lost 5 bases; unmatched junction nucleotides: 4. This CDR3 is 14 amino acids long. Germline values: CDR1 SEHNR, CDR2 FQNEAQ (reference sequence). The table came from immunoSEQ multiplex PCR; TCRdb's copy has only in-frame clones and leaves some out. The table records around 230,000 clones, 65% to 90% of them present only once. This sequence originates from a man aged 45-65 years with COVID-19, enrolled during active disease. Material: peripheral blood. The V call is TRBV7-9, the J call TRBJ2-2; 9 nucleotides agree with TRBD1. CDR3 in amino acids: CASRGTGWTGELFF. In DNA, the CDR3 is TGTGCCAGCAGGGGGACAGGGTGGACCGGGGAGCTGTTTTTT.